Listed here are 27 T cell receptor beta chains from one sample, sequenced in a study of vaccination effects on CD4 cells after COVID-19. No antigen has been identified for these receptors. ViraFEST expansion of antigen-specific CD4+ T cells with viral peptide pools preceded sequencing. Following an approximately ten-day culture, CD4+ T cells were purified. The individual was infected with SARS-CoV-2 between March and December 2020, as confirmed by PCR. TCRdb's copy holds only in-frame clones and misses some; the assay was immunoSEQ multiplex PCR. The table shows under 25,000 clones, with roughly 74% occurring only once. Sample: CD4+ T cells from PBMCs cultured with SARS-CoV-2 spike peptides, taken before COVID-19 vaccination. These receptors were taken from a human donor who had a prior SARS-CoV-2 infection.

This clone turned up a few times. J is TRBJ1-5 and V is TRBV19; TRBD1 might be the D (5 bases). The germline V and J ends were trimmed by 4 bases and 0 bases, with 13 bases remaining between them. This CDR3 is 16 amino acids long. From germline, CDR1 is LNHDA and CDR2 SQIVND (reference sequence). In DNA, the CDR3 is TGTGCCAGTAGTACCCGGGGCAGTGATAGCAATCAGCCCCAGCATTTT. Translation: CASSTRGSDSNQPQHF.

The chain carries TRBV14 and TRBJ2-7; D not certain. Germline loops: CDR1 SGHDN, CDR2 FVKESK. V was clipped by 2 bases and J by 6 bases, with 11 bases between them. This CDR3 is built from 13 residues. CDR3 loop: CASSQRPRGEQYF. Written as DNA, the CDR3 is TGTGCCAGCAGCCAACGCCCCCGAGGCGAGCAGTACTTC. The full variable domain, completed using reference TRBV14 and TRBJ2-7, is EAGVTQFPSHSVIEKGQTVTLRCDPISGHDNLYWYRRVMGKEIKFLLHFVKESKQDESGMPNNRFLAERTGGTYSTLKVQPAELEDSGVYFCASSQRPRGEQYFGPGTRLTVT.

This clone occurred a few times. The chain employs TRBV19 and TRBJ2-1, with 10 nucleotides matching TRBD2. J was trimmed by 10 bases and V by 3 bases; bases with no gene match: 12. The CDR3 spans 16 residues. The germline V gene has CDR1 LNHDA and CDR2 SQIVND (reference sequence). CDR3 sequence (DNA): TGTGCCAGTAGTATGCGGAGCAGCGGGAGGGCGGGAGAGCAGTTCTTC. Residues: CASSMRSSGRAGEQFF.

The V call is TRBV5-1, the J call TRBJ1-5; no firm D call. This CDR3 contains 17 residues. V shed 4 bases and J shed 7 bases, with 24 bases lying between them. Germline CDR1 is SGHRS and CDR2 is YFSETQ. The CDR3 nucleotides read TGCGCCAGCAGCCATTCCCCCCTTTCGGGGTTAGGACAGCCCCAGCATTTT. This gives the protein CASSHSPLSGLGQPQHF.

The gene calls are TRBV13 and TRBJ2-3, with TRBD2 matching over 10 bases. The CDR3 sequence is 14 residues long. V lost 7 bases, J lost 0 bases, and 1 base stayed unmatched. In germline, CDR1 is PRHDT, CDR2 FYEKMQ (reference sequence). CDR3 DNA sequence: TGTGCCAGCACGACTAGCGGGAGCACAGATACGCAGTATTTT. It translates to CASTTSGSTDTQYF.

The chain uses TRBV11-3 and TRBJ2-2, with 7 bases aligning to TRBD2. Germline V gene data show CDR1 as SGHNT and CDR2 as YENEEA. The CDR3 consists of 18 residues. J was trimmed by 2 bases and V by 1 base; bases with no gene match: 10. The DNA of the CDR3 is TGTGCCAGCAGCTTAGCGAGGTCGGGCGGGAGTAACACCGGGGAGCTGTTTTTT. It is translated as CASSLARSGGSNTGELFF. Drawing the rest from reference TRBV11-3 and TRBJ2-2, the complete variable domain is EAGVVQSPRYKIIEKKQPVAFWCNPISGHNTLYWYLQNLGQGPELLIRYENEEAVDDSQLPKDRFSAERLKGVDSTLKIQPAELGDSAVYLCASSLARSGGSNTGELFFGEGSRLTVL.

The V and J genes are TRBV25-1 and TRBJ1-2, with TRBD1 matching 7 bases. CDR3 length: 14 residues. Looked up from germline, CDR1 is MGHDK and CDR2 is SYGVNS. The V and J ends lost 6 bases and 7 bases, in that order; junction bases with no gene match: 11. The CDR3 nucleotides are TGTGCCAGCAGGGATCGACAGGGAGCTGCTGGCTACACCTTC. It is translated as CASRDRQGAAGYTF.

The chain has TRBV9 and TRBJ2-3; D possibly corresponds to TRBD2 (8 bases). Trimming left V 3 bases short and J 5 bases short, with 22 bases between. CDR3 length: 17 amino acids. CDR1 is SGDLS and CDR2 is YYNGEE in the germline V gene. Written as DNA, the CDR3 is TGTGCCAGCAGCGGACACCCAGGGGGGACTAGTCGAGATACGCAGTATTTT. This translates into CASSGHPGGTSRDTQYF.

The chain recombines TRBV7-2 with TRBJ2-2; 10 nucleotides align to TRBD2. In germline, CDR1 is SGHTA, CDR2 FQGNSA. This CDR3 is built from 17 residues. V shed 5 bases and J 4 bases; nucleotides not matched to a gene: 10. CDR3 residues: CASSQSGGAGSTGELFF. The CDR3 DNA sequence: TGTGCCAGCAGCCAAAGCGGGGGGGCCGGAAGCACCGGGGAGCTGTTTTTT.

A few counts support this clone. The chain employs TRBV9 and TRBJ2-2; D remains ambiguous. CDR3 length: 14 amino acids. V lost 3 bases and J 7 bases, leaving 13 bases between the germline ends. CDR1 and CDR2 (germline): SGDLS, YYNGEE. The CDR3 DNA is TGTGCCAGCAGCGCCGGAAAGGCTGTCGGGGAGCTGTTTTTT. This translates into CASSAGKAVGELFF. Full variable domain (rest looked up from reference TRBV9 and TRBJ2-2): DSGVTQTPKHLITATGQRVTLRCSPRSGDLSVYWYQQSLDQGLQFLIQYYNGEERAKGNILERFSAQQFPDLHSELNLSSLELGDSALYFCASSAGKAVGELFFGEGSRLTVL.

This clone was seen only once. The chain carries TRBV30 and TRBJ1-2; 8 positions match TRBD1. Per germline, CDR1 GTSNPN and CDR2 SVGIG (reference sequence). V was clipped by 0 bases and J by 6 bases; unmatched bases: 9. This CDR3 spans 15 amino acids. The CDR3 DNA is TGTGCCTGGAGTGTCAGGGGGCCGCCCCTTGATGGCTACACCTTC. This codes for CAWSVRGPPLDGYTF.

The chain links TRBV4-2 to TRBJ2-7, with 9 positions matching TRBD2. CDR1 and CDR2 (germline): LGHNA, YNFKEQ. V was pared by 5 bases and J by 1 base, with 15 bases of the junction left unmatched. CDR3 length equals 18 residues. As DNA, the CDR3 is TGTGCCAGCAGCAAAGTTTTTTACGTCACTAGCGGGTCCTACGAGCAGTACTTC. This sequence encodes CASSKVFYVTSGSYEQYF.

This clone was picked up one time. The genes are TRBV5-1 and TRBJ2-4, with 9 bases fitting TRBD1. J gave up 7 bases and V 5 bases, and 7 bases lay outside the gene matches. Germline CDR1 reads SGHRS; CDR2 reads YFSETQ. The CDR3 spans 14 residues. The CDR3 DNA reads as TGCGCCAGCAGACTACAGGGGGCAGAGAACATTCAGTACTTC. Protein sequence: CASRLQGAENIQYF.

The chain is built from TRBV23-1 and TRBJ2-7, with D uncertain. TRBV23-1 is known as an ORF, though its function is uncertain. The CDR3 sequence is 12 residues long. V dropped 6 bases and J dropped 5 bases, with 11 bases sitting between them. Here the CDR3 reads CASSTELDEQYF. In DNA form, the CDR3 reads TGCGCCAGCAGCACCGAATTGGACGAGCAGTACTTC.

V usage is TRBV9 and J usage is TRBJ1-6; D is unclear. Germline lookup yields CDR1 SGDLS and CDR2 YYNGEE. The CDR3 is made up of 16 amino acids. Trimming shortened V by 0 bases and J by 7 bases, and 14 bases separated the two germline ends. The CDR3 region has the DNA TGTGCCAGCAGCGTAGGCGGAGGGTCGGGGAATTCACCCCTCCACTTT. This gives the protein CASSVGGGSGNSPLHF.

The V call is TRBV15, the J call TRBJ2-5; D remains ambiguous. Trimming left V 1 base short and J 1 base short, with 10 bases between. The V gene's germline CDR1 is LNHNV and CDR2 YYDKDF (reference sequence). CDR3 length: 15 residues. For the CDR3, the DNA is TGTGCCACCAGCAGAGGACCTACAACCCAAGAGACCCAGTACTTC. Amino acids: CATSRGPTTQETQYF.

This chain joins TRBV7-9 and TRBJ1-2; TRBD1 is a possible D gene (6 bases). The V and J ends lost 5 bases and 0 bases respectively, with 10 bases between them. This CDR3 is 14 amino acids long. Germline CDR1 reads SEHNR; CDR2 reads FQNEAQ (reference sequence). The CDR3 DNA sequence: TGTGCCAGCAGCGCCCCAGGGGCTAACTATGGCTACACCTTC. Translating it yields CASSAPGANYGYTF.

The chain joins TRBV7-6 to TRBJ2-3; D uncertain. V lost 1 base to trimming and J lost 0 bases, with 8 bases between them. CDR3 length: 15 residues. The germline V gene encodes CDR1 SGHVS and CDR2 FNYEAQ. The CDR3 is CASSLEHTSTDTQYF. In nucleotides, the CDR3 is TGTGCCAGCAGCTTAGAGCATACGAGCACAGATACGCAGTATTTT.

The genes are TRBV3-1 (or the pseudogene TRBV3-2) and TRBJ2-3; the match to TRBD2 covers 15 bases. Germline lookup yields CDR1 LGHDT and CDR2 YNNKEL (reference sequence). V was clipped by 6 bases and J by 8 bases; unmatched bases: 12. The CDR3 runs 17 residues. The CDR3 coding sequence is TGTGCCAGCAGACGGACTAGCGGGGGGGGTGCAGTTGGTACGCAGTATTTT. Translation gives CASRRTSGGGAVGTQYF.

The chain employs TRBV30 and TRBJ2-3; 9 bases are shared with TRBD1. The CDR3 has 15 residues. V was clipped by 7 bases and J by 1 base; unmatched bases: 9. Germline V gene lookup returns CDR1 GTSNPN and CDR2 SVGIG (reference sequence). CDR3: CAFVDRGAGTDTQYF. CDR3 bases: TGTGCCTTCGTGGACAGGGGAGCAGGCACAGATACGCAGTATTTT. Supplemented by reference TRBV30 and TRBJ2-3, the full variable domain reads SQTIHQWPATLVQPVGSPLSLECTVEGTSNPNLYWYRQAAGRGLQLLFYSVGIGQISSEVPQNLSASRPQDRQFILSSKKLLLSDSGFYLCAFVDRGAGTDTQYFGPGTRLTVL.

This clone was detected only a few times. This chain connects TRBV6-5 to TRBJ2-1; D is perhaps TRBD1 or TRBD2 (6 bases each). The germline V gene encodes CDR1 MNHEY and CDR2 SVGAGI. The CDR3 contains 14 residues. V was cut by 5 bases and J by 5 bases, with 13 bases left in between. CDR3 nucleotides: TGTGCCAGCAGTCGCTGGGGGGCCCACAATGAGCAGTTCTTC. This translates into CASSRWGAHNEQFF.

This chain connects TRBV6-6 to TRBJ2-2, with 10 bases that match TRBD2. The CDR3 runs to 14 residues. The J segment lost 5 bases and the V segment lost 8 bases, leaving 5 bases of the junction unmatched. Per the germline V gene, CDR1 is MNHNY and CDR2 is SVGAGI (reference sequence). The CDR3 nucleotides read TGTGCCAGCCGCAGCGGGGGGGCTACCGGGGAGCTGTTTTTT. As protein: CASRSGGATGELFF.

This sequence joins TRBV6-5 and TRBJ1-2; tentatively, D is TRBD1 (5 bases). The CDR3 consists of 13 residues. The germline V and J ends were trimmed by 6 bases and 9 bases, with 17 bases remaining between them. Looked up from germline, CDR1 is MNHEY and CDR2 is SVGAGI. Here the CDR3 reads CASRGTTGDSYTF. In DNA form, the CDR3 reads TGTGCCAGCAGGGGGACTACGGGAGATAGCTACACCTTC.

V usage is TRBV7-9 and J usage is TRBJ1-4, with 8 bases lining up with TRBD1. CDR3 length: 14 residues. The trim removed 4 bases at V and 8 bases at J, leaving 6 bases unmatched. CDR1 is SEHNR, CDR2 FQNEAQ, per germline (reference sequence). CDR3 coding DNA: TGTGCCAGCAGCTATGACAGGGGTGGGGAAAAACTGTTTTTT. Translated: CASSYDRGGEKLFF.

V gene TRBV6-1 combines with J gene TRBJ2-7; no clear D gene. Trimming left V 2 bases short and J 6 bases short, with 14 bases between. Germline values: CDR1 MNHNS, CDR2 SASEGT. The CDR3 contains 14 residues. CDR3 loop: CASSEFSSNGEQYF. CDR3 DNA sequence: TGTGCCAGCAGTGAATTCAGTAGCAACGGCGAGCAGTACTTC.

This rearrangement joins TRBV27 to TRBJ2-2; tentative D call: TRBD1 (6 bases). V lost 6 bases to trimming and J lost 0 bases, with 8 bases between them. This CDR3 region has 14 residues. Germline CDR1 and CDR2: MNHEY and SMNVEV (reference sequence). The DNA for the CDR3 is TGTGCCAGCAGCAAGGGGGCGAACACCGGGGAGCTGTTTTTT. It is translated as CASSKGANTGELFF.

The chain couples TRBV6-2 or TRBV6-3 to TRBJ2-2, with 8 bases that match TRBD2. Trimming took 3 bases from V and 3 from J; bases not matched to a gene: 9. Germline CDR1 MNHEY, CDR2 SVGEGT. The CDR3 runs 17 residues. CDR3 bases: TGTGCCAGCAGTTATCCCTCTCTAGCGGGCCACACCGGGGAGCTGTTTTTT. Its protein is CASSYPSLAGHTGELFF.